The 10 T cell receptor beta chains listed next were all sequenced from one sample in a study of CD8 T cells in ankylosing spondylitis. TCRdb re-called the 5' RACE reads through MiXCR, storing one row per CDR3 protein. Of roughly 35,000 distinct CDR3 sequences listed, approximately 9.9% were seen once; the top ten hold roughly 21%. The sample taken for sequencing was synovial fluid, either unsorted or a sorted T cell fraction (not recorded which). The receptors shown here come from a male donor with ankylosing spondylitis.

The V gene is TRBV3-1, the J gene TRBJ2-5; perhaps TRBD1 as D (6 bases). Germline CDR1 and CDR2: LGHDT and YNNKEL (reference sequence). This CDR3 has 16 residues. V lost 0 bases and J lost 0, with 11 bases in between. CDR3 residues: CASSQEGQGYQETQYF. In DNA, the CDR3 is TGTGCCAGCAGCCAAGAGGGCCAGGGGTACCAAGAGACCCAGTACTTC.

The rearrangement links TRBV25-1 to TRBJ2-7; D possibly uses TRBD1 or TRBD2 (6 bases each). Germline CDR1 reads MGHDK; CDR2 reads SYGVNS. Trimming cost V 6 bases and J 5 bases, with 20 bases left between them. The CDR3 is made up of 15 amino acids. The CDR3 spells CASSRMGGPRDEQYF. The CDR3 DNA is TGTGCCAGCAGCCGCATGGGGGGCCCTCGGGACGAGCAGTACTTC.

By proportion, this clonotype is medium-sized. The J gene is TRBJ2-2, the V gene TRBV20-1; TRBD2 is a possible D gene (6 bases). Trimming shortened V by 1 base and J by 1 base, and 13 bases separated the two germline ends. Germline V gene sequence: CDR1 DFQATT, CDR2 SNEGSKA (reference sequence). The CDR3 is 16 amino acids. CDR3 region: CSARAPGTLNTGELFF. The CDR3 region has the DNA TGCAGTGCTAGAGCTCCCGGGACTCTGAACACCGGGGAGCTGTTTTTT.

This clonotype was picked up a small number of times. This chain joins TRBV29-1 and TRBJ2-5, with 7 positions matching TRBD2. With V trimmed by 5 bases and J by 3 bases, 12 bases remained unmatched. Germline loops: CDR1 SQVTM, CDR2 ANQGSEA. This CDR3 has 15 residues. CDR3: CSVKTGTNIEETQYF. The CDR3 DNA sequence: TGCAGCGTTAAAACCGGGACTAACATCGAAGAGACCCAGTACTTC.

This clonotype was recorded at least ten times. The chain combines TRBV28 with TRBJ1-6; no definite D call. CDR3 length equals 12 residues. Germline values: CDR1 MDHEN, CDR2 SYDVKM. V dropped 3 bases and J dropped 6 bases, with 3 bases sitting between them. Here the CDR3 reads CASSFVNSPLHF. CDR3 bases: TGTGCCAGCAGTTTTGTTAATTCACCCCTCCACTTT.

This chain uses TRBV7-3 with TRBJ2-3; a weak D match, TRBD2 (6 bases). The V and J ends lost 2 bases and 4 bases respectively, with 13 bases between them. This CDR3 region has 15 residues. The germline CDR1 and CDR2 sequences are SGHTA and FQGTGA. CDR3 amino acids: CASSLWGGTADTQYF. CDR3 bases: TGTGCCAGCAGCTTATGGGGCGGGACGGCAGATACGCAGTATTTT.

This sequence joins TRBV7-2 and TRBJ2-1; 8 nucleotides line up with TRBD2. CDR1 is SGHTA, CDR2 FQGNSA, per germline. V was pared by 3 bases and J by 5 bases, with 3 bases of the junction left unmatched. The length of the CDR3 is 14 residues. CDR3 sequence reads: CASSFGLANNEQFF. The CDR3, as DNA: TGTGCCAGCAGCTTTGGACTAGCTAACAATGAGCAGTTCTTC. The full variable domain, its missing parts supplied by reference TRBV7-2 and TRBJ2-1, is GAGVSQSPSNKVTEKGKDVELRCDPISGHTALYWYRQSLGQGLEFLIYFQGNSAPDKSGLPSDRFSAERTGGSVSTLTIQRTQQEDSAVYLCASSFGLANNEQFFGPGTRLTVL.

The J gene is TRBJ1-2, the V gene TRBV4-1; D not certain. The length of the CDR3 is 12 residues. Trimming pared 4 bases from V and 8 bases from J, leaving 11 bases between. Germline V gene lookup returns CDR1 MGHRA and CDR2 YSYEKL. CDR3 amino acids: CASSLPGLGYTF. DNA for the CDR3: TGCGCCAGCAGCCTCCCCGGGCTGGGCTACACCTTC.

The chain carries TRBV10-3 and TRBJ2-5; no clear D gene. The CDR3 runs 12 residues. Germline V CDR1 and CDR2: ENHRY, SYGVKD. Trimming took off 2 bases at V and 5 bases at J, with 6 bases between the two ends. Written as DNA, the CDR3 is TGTGCCATCAGTGAGCGGAAGGAGACCCAGTACTTC. Translated, it gives CAISERKETQYF.

The J gene is TRBJ1-5, the V gene TRBV20-1; 8 bases fit TRBD1. Germline V gives CDR1 DFQATT, CDR2 SNEGSKA (reference sequence). This CDR3 has 15 residues. V lost 0 bases, J lost 9 bases, and 10 bases stayed unmatched. This CDR3 reads CSARDLGQGEGPQHF. The CDR3 bases are TGCAGTGCTAGAGATCTCGGACAGGGAGAAGGGCCCCAGCATTTT.